One and the same sample provided the 27 T cell receptor beta chains below, sequenced in a study of T cells after posttransplantation cyclophosphamide (dated by TCRdb to 2016 to 2018). Reading the label with the study, this specimen's treatment or condition is: high-dose cyclophosphamide on days +3 and +4 as single-agent GVHD prophylaxis. PTCy patients received busulfan and fludarabine conditioning, a related or unrelated marrow graft, and cyclophosphamide on days +3 and +4. Library method: the immunoSEQ multiplex PCR assay. The table was pulled from immuneACCESS by TCRdb, which kept in-frame rearrangements only. Such tables lose some clones; where checked, under half of the loss comes from unresolved V genes, and the rest has no known cause. Present in this sample are over 8,500 clones, about four fifths of which were seen just once. The ten largest clonotypes hold 4.5% to 5.5% of the sample. Here the sequenced sample was PBMCs, taken after allogeneic stem cell transplant with posttransplant cyclophosphamide. The receptors shown here come from a female patient aged 50-65 years who received an allogeneic stem cell transplant from a related donor, was CMV-positive, and had no GVHD. Following transplantation, T cells from the graft donor may be among those present.

The gene calls are TRBV28 and TRBJ2-7, with D perhaps TRBD1 (6 bases). Germline V lookup: CDR1 MDHEN, CDR2 SYDVKM. This CDR3 spans 15 amino acids. The ends were cut back, 3 bases at V and 6 bases at J, with 18 bases in the middle. CDR3 protein: CASSLTSTGRGEQYF. DNA of the CDR3: TGTGCCAGCAGTTTGACATCGACGGGCAGGGGCGAGCAGTACTTC.

The V call is TRBV6-1, the J call TRBJ1-4; D gene uncertain. Germline V gene lookup returns CDR1 MNHNS and CDR2 SASEGT. Trimming pared 1 base from V and 8 bases from J, leaving 14 bases between. The CDR3 has 15 amino acids. As DNA, the CDR3 is TGTGCCAGCAGTGAAGAAAATCCTCGCCGGGAAAAACTGTTTTTT. Encoded protein: CASSEENPRREKLFF.

The chain couples TRBV5-4 to TRBJ2-7; 7 bases are a match to TRBD1. V was pared by 0 bases and J by 4 bases, with 7 bases of the junction left unmatched. From germline, CDR1 is SGHNT and CDR2 YYREEE (reference sequence). The CDR3 loop spans 15 amino acids. The CDR3 DNA reads TGTGCCAGCAGCTTGGCGGGACAGCCCTATTACGAGCAGTACTTC. Its protein is CASSLAGQPYYEQYF.

The genes are TRBV6-1 and TRBJ2-2; D is perhaps TRBD1 (6 bases). The germline CDR1 and CDR2 sequences are MNHNS and SASEGT. CDR3 size: 15 residues. V was trimmed by 8 bases and J by 1 base, leaving 14 bases between them. The chain's CDR3 is CASVRGSVNTGELFF. The CDR3 DNA reads as TGTGCCAGCGTGAGGGGGTCGGTGAACACCGGGGAGCTGTTTTTT.

This rearrangement joins TRBV7-9 to TRBJ1-1; D gene unclear. The CDR3 is 13 residues long. CDR1 and CDR2 from the germline V gene are SEHNR and FQNEAQ (reference sequence). V shed 2 bases and J shed 5 bases, with 9 bases lying between them. The CDR3 DNA is TGTGCCAGCAGCTTAAACTCGGGAACTGAAGCTTTCTTT. Its protein is CASSLNSGTEAFF.

This chain joins TRBV15 and TRBJ2-1; 10 nucleotides line up with TRBD2. The length of the CDR3 is 15 residues. Germline values: CDR1 LNHNV, CDR2 YYDKDF (reference sequence). The V and J ends lost 3 bases and 4 bases, in that order; junction bases with no gene match: 3. In nucleotides, the CDR3 is TGTGCCACCAGCAGGAGTAGCGGGGGGTACAATGAGCAGTTCTTC. This translates into CATSRSSGGYNEQFF. The full variable domain, its missing parts supplied by reference TRBV15 and TRBJ2-1, is DAMVIQNPRYQVTQFGKPVTLSCSQTLNHNVMYWYQQKSSQAPKLLFHYYDKDFNNEADTPDNFQSRRPNTSFCFLDIRSPGLGDTAMYLCATSRSSGGYNEQFFGPGTRLTVL.

This clone was observed a handful of times. This sequence joins TRBV30 and TRBJ1-1; D is unresolved. The germline CDR1 and CDR2 sequences are GTSNPN and SVGIG (reference sequence). The V and J ends lost 0 bases and 5 bases respectively, with 16 bases between them. CDR3 length: 15 amino acids. The CDR3 spells CAWSVHLKSGTEAFF. CDR3 DNA: TGTGCCTGGAGTGTACATTTGAAGTCGGGGACTGAAGCTTTCTTT. Based on the CDR3 plus reference TRBV30 and TRBJ1-1, the full variable domain is SQTIHQWPATLVQPVGSPLSLECTVEGTSNPNLYWYRQAAGRGLQLLFYSVGIGQISSEVPQNLSASRPQDRQFILSSKKLLLSDSGFYLCAWSVHLKSGTEAFFGQGTRLTVV.

The CDR3 DNA reads TGTGCCAGCAGGTACCATCGGGACACAACCTCCTACGAGCAGTACTTC. Protein: CASRYHRDTTSYEQYF. The chain uses TRBV7-6 and TRBJ2-5, with D possibly being TRBD1 (6 bases). The J call is uncertain, as TRBJ2-7 better fits the DNA end. CDR1 and CDR2 from the germline V gene are SGHVS and FNYEAQ. The CDR3 consists of 16 residues.

The CDR3 DNA reads TGTGCCAGCAGCAAAGGGGGCGTGCAGGAGACCCAGTACTTC. This codes for CASSKGGVQETQYF. J is TRBJ2-5 and V is TRBV21-1; the DNA was not compared with TRBD1, the D call given in the table. TRBV21-1 is noted as a pseudogene. The CDR3 has 14 residues.

This clone was counted once. The V call is TRBV10-3, the J call TRBJ1-1; D is perhaps TRBD1 (5 bases). V lost 5 bases to trimming and J lost 1 base, with 17 bases between them. The CDR3 is 16 amino acids. Germline CDR1 and CDR2: ENHRY and SYGVKD. DNA of the CDR3: TGTGCCATCAGTTTGAGATCGGGGGAGGGGAACACTGAAGCTTTCTTT. Protein product: CAISLRSGEGNTEAFF.

This chain links TRBV11-1 with TRBJ2-1; TRBD2 agrees at 11 bases. The CDR3 contains 17 residues. Germline values: CDR1 SGHAT, CDR2 FQDESV (reference sequence). The V gene end was trimmed by 3 bases and the J gene end by 8 bases; junction bases not matched to a gene: 12. The DNA for the CDR3 is TGTGCCAGCAGCTTGACGAATAGCGGGGGGGCCTGGGATGAGCAGTTCTTC. Its translation: CASSLTNSGGAWDEQFF.

This chain connects TRBV6-6 to TRBJ2-3; 8 bases are a match to TRBD1. V was clipped by 5 bases and J by 4 bases; unmatched bases: 2. The CDR3 has 13 amino acids. Germline CDR1 and CDR2: MNHNY and SVGAGI (reference sequence). CDR3 sequence: CASSTGGSDTQYF. In DNA, the CDR3 is TGTGCCAGCAGTACAGGGGGATCAGATACGCAGTATTTT.

This clone was seen once. The J gene is TRBJ2-1, the V gene TRBV6-1; 7 bases fit TRBD1. The germline CDR1 and CDR2 sequences are MNHNS and SASEGT. The length of the CDR3 is 13 residues. V was clipped by 6 bases and J by 2 bases; unmatched bases: 1. The DNA of the CDR3 is TGTGCCAGCAGAGGACAGGCCTACAATGAGCAGTTCTTC. It encodes CASRGQAYNEQFF.

The chain carries TRBV9 and TRBJ2-3, with 9 bases aligning to TRBD2. CDR3 length equals 16 residues. Germline CDR1 reads SGDLS; CDR2 reads YYNGEE. Unmatched junction bases numbered 7, after V lost 3 bases and J lost 2 bases. CDR3 nucleotide sequence: TGTGCCAGCAGCGCCGGGGCGGGGGGGCCCACAGATACGCAGTATTTT. Residues: CASSAGAGGPTDTQYF.

The V and J genes are TRBV5-6 and TRBJ2-5; D is perhaps TRBD1 (6 bases). CDR1 is SGHDT and CDR2 is YYEEEE in the germline V gene. V lost 4 bases and J lost 5, with 9 bases in between. The CDR3 is 12 amino acids. CDR3 protein: CASSQGYETQYF. CDR3 sequence (DNA): TGTGCCAGCAGCCAGGGGTACGAGACCCAGTACTTC.

This clone was detected only a few times. This chain uses TRBV19 with TRBJ2-1; D gene unclear. Germline V CDR1 and CDR2: LNHDA, SQIVND (reference sequence). The length of the CDR3 is 13 residues. The V gene lost 3 bases and the J gene lost 9 bases, with 12 bases spanning the gap. CDR3 sequence: CASSMAPRGEQFF. The CDR3 bases are TGTGCCAGTAGTATGGCACCGAGAGGTGAGCAGTTCTTC. Full variable domain (missing parts from reference TRBV19 and TRBJ2-1): DGGITQSPKYLFRKEGQNVTLSCEQNLNHDAMYWYRQDPGQGLRLIYYSQIVNDFQKGDIAEGYSVSREKKESFPLTVTSAQKNPTAFYLCASSMAPRGEQFFGPGTRLTVL.

This chain uses TRBV18 with TRBJ1-1, with D maybe TRBD1 (5 bases). V was clipped by 2 bases and J by 2 bases, with 9 bases between them. The CDR3 runs 14 residues. Germline V gives CDR1 KGHSH, CDR2 LQKENI. This chain's CDR3 is CASSPTQGNTEAFF. CDR3 DNA sequence: TGTGCCAGCTCACCAACGCAGGGCAACACTGAAGCTTTCTTT.

This chain uses TRBV5-6 with TRBJ2-5; TRBD1 aligns across 7 bases. Germline values: CDR1 SGHDT, CDR2 YYEEEE. V dropped 0 bases and J dropped 4; count of bases not matched to a gene: 0. CDR3 length equals 13 residues. CDR3 in amino acids: CASSLDRGETQYF. CDR3 DNA sequence: TGTGCCAGCAGCTTGGACAGGGGAGAGACCCAGTACTTC.

This clone was seen a handful of times. This chain joins TRBV7-3 and TRBJ2-7, with D hard to call. Trimming stripped 2 bases from V and 1 base from J, with 9 bases between. CDR3 length equals 14 residues. From germline, CDR1 is SGHTA and CDR2 FQGTGA. The CDR3 spells CASSLGPTSYEQYF. CDR3 sequence (DNA): TGTGCCAGCAGCTTAGGTCCGACTTCCTACGAGCAGTACTTC.

The chain employs TRBV7-5 and TRBJ2-7; the table's D gene call, TRBD1, was not cross checked with the DNA. TRBV7-5 represents a pseudogene. CDR3 size: 16 residues. CDR3 amino acids: CARSARDTLFSYEQYF. The CDR3 DNA sequence: TGTGCCAGAAGCGCTCGGGACACCCTTTTCTCCTACGAGCAGTACTTC.

The chain recombines TRBV29-1 with TRBJ1-3, with no clear D. The end of the DNA is better explained by TRBJ2-2, so the J call may be wrong. This CDR3 has 12 residues. The germline gives CDR1 SQVTM, CDR2 ANQGSEA. The CDR3: CSFNKNPGELFF. CDR3 DNA: TGCAGCTTCAACAAAAACCCCGGGGAGCTGTTTTTT.

This rearrangement joins TRBV7-8 to TRBJ1-3; TRBD1 might be the D (6 bases). The V end was cut by 6 bases, the J end by 0 bases, with 9 bases between. The V gene's germline CDR1 is SGHVS and CDR2 FQNEAQ. The CDR3 runs 14 residues. The DNA for the CDR3 is TGTGCCAGCAGTCAGGGGATCTCTGGAAACACCATATATTTT. Translation gives CASSQGISGNTIYF.

V and J are TRBV30 and TRBJ1-6; 7 nucleotides align to TRBD1. With 2 bases clipped from V and 8 bases from J, the junction kept 6 bases outside the gene matches. The V gene's germline CDR1 is GTSNPN and CDR2 SVGIG (reference sequence). The CDR3 is 14 amino acids. DNA of the CDR3: TGTGCCTGGAGTCCAGGGGGGTACTATTCACCCCTCCACTTT. Translating gives CAWSPGGYYSPLHF.

The genes are TRBV7-8 and TRBJ2-7, with 8 bases identical to TRBD1. Germline assignment: CDR1 SGHVS and CDR2 FQNEAQ. V was clipped by 8 bases and J by 3 bases; unmatched bases: 6. There are 13 residues in the CDR3. In DNA, the CDR3 is TGTGCCAGCGGAGGGACAGGAGGCTACGAGCAGTACTTC. Protein sequence: CASGGTGGYEQYF.

The genes are TRBV6-5 and TRBJ1-2, with D perhaps matching TRBD1 (6 bases). The CDR3 is 12 residues long. Germline-derived CDR1 and CDR2 are MNHEY and SVGAGI. The V gene lost 6 bases and the J gene lost 5 bases, with 10 bases spanning the gap. This chain's CDR3 is CASRLQGYGYTF. The CDR3 nucleotides read TGTGCCAGCAGATTACAGGGTTATGGCTACACCTTC.

V usage is TRBV9 and J usage is TRBJ1-1, with 8 bases identical to TRBD1. CDR3 length: 15 amino acids. In germline, CDR1 is SGDLS, CDR2 YYNGEE. V shed 0 bases, J shed 5 bases, and the junction held 6 bases outside the gene matches. The CDR3 nucleotides are TGTGCCAGCAGCGTAGATGCCAGGGGGCAAACTGAAGCTTTCTTT. Translating gives CASSVDARGQTEAFF.

V and J are TRBV19 and TRBJ2-7, with a tentative D call TRBD1 (6 bases). The germline CDR1 and CDR2 sequences are LNHDA and SQIVND (reference sequence). Deletions cut 4 bases from V and 4 bases from J, with 20 bases between. This CDR3 spans 16 amino acids. The CDR3 is CASSKDGQGTSYEQYF. In nucleotides, the CDR3 is TGTGCCAGTAGTAAGGATGGCCAGGGGACATCTTACGAGCAGTACTTC. The variable domain in full, completed from reference TRBV19 and TRBJ2-7, reads DGGITQSPKYLFRKEGQNVTLSCEQNLNHDAMYWYRQDPGQGLRLIYYSQIVNDFQKGDIAEGYSVSREKKESFPLTVTSAQKNPTAFYLCASSKDGQGTSYEQYFGPGTRLTVT.